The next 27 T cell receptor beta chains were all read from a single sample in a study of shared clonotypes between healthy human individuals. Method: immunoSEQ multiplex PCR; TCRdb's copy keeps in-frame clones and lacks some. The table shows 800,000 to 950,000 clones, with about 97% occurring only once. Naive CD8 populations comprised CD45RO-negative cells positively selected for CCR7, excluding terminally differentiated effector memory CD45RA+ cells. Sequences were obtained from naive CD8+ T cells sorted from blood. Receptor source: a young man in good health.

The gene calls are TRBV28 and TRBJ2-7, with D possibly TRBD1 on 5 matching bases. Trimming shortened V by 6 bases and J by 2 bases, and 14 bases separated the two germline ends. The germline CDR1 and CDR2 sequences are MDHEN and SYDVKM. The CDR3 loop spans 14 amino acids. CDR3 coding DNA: TGTGCCAGCAGGGAAACAGGTACCCCCTACGAGCAGTACTTC. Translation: CASRETGTPYEQYF.

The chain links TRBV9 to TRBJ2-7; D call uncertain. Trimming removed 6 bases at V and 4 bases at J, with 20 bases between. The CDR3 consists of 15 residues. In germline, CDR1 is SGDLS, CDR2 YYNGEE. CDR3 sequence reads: CASNLDGSSAYEQYF. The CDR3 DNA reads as TGTGCCAGCAACTTAGACGGATCCTCCGCTTACGAGCAGTACTTC.

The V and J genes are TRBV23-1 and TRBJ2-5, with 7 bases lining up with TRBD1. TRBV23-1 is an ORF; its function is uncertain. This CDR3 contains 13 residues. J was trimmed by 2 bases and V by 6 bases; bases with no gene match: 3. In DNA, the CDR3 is TGCGCCAGCAGCCGGGGACAGCAAGAGACCCAGTACTTC. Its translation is CASSRGQQETQYF.

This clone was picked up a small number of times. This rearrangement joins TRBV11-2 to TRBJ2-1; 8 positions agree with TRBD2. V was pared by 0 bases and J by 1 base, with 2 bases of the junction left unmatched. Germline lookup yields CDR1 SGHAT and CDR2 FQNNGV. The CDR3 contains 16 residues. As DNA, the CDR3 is TGTGCCAGCAGCTTAGAGGCGGGAGGTTCCTACAATGAGCAGTTCTTC. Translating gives CASSLEAGGSYNEQFF.

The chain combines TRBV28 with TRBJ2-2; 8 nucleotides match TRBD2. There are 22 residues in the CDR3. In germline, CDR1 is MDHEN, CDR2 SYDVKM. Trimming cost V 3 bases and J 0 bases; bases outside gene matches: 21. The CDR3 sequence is CASSLPSPTDSGGGANTGELFF. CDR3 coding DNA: TGTGCCAGCAGTTTGCCATCTCCCACCGATTCGGGGGGGGGCGCGAACACCGGGGAGCTGTTTTTT.

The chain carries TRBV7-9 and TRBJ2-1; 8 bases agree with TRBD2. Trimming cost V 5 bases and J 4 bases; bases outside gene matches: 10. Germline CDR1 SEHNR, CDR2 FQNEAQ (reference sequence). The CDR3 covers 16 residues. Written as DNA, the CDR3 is TGTGCCAGCAGCCCCCTGACTAGCGAAGAATACAATGAGCAGTTCTTC. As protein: CASSPLTSEEYNEQFF.

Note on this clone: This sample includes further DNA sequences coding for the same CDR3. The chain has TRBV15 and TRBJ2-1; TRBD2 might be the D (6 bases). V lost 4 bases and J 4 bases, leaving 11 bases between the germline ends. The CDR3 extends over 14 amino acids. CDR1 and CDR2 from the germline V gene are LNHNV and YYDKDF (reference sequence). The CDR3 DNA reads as TGTGCCACCAGCACCCGGGACTCGTACAATGAGCAGTTCTTC. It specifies CATSTRDSYNEQFF. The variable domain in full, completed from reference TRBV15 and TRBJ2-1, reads DAMVIQNPRYQVTQFGKPVTLSCSQTLNHNVMYWYQQKSSQAPKLLFHYYDKDFNNEADTPDNFQSRRPNTSFCFLDIRSPGLGDTAMYLCATSTRDSYNEQFFGPGTRLTVL.

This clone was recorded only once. For the CDR3, the DNA is TGTGCCAGCAGCTTACCAGAGCGGGAGTACAATGAGCAGTTCTTC. This encodes CASSLPEREYNEQFF. The chain couples TRBV7-9 to TRBJ2-1; 8 positions match TRBD2. This CDR3 comprises 15 residues. The V gene's germline CDR1 is SEHNR and CDR2 FQNEAQ (reference sequence). J lost 4 bases, V lost 2 bases, and 4 bases had no gene match.

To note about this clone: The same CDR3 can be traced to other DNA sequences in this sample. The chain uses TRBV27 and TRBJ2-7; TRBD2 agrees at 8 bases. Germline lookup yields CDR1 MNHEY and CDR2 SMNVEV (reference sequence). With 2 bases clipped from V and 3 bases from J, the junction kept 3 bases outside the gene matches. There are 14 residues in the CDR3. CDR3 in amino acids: CASSLSGRLYEQYF. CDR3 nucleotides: TGTGCCAGCAGTTTAAGCGGGAGACTCTACGAGCAGTACTTC.

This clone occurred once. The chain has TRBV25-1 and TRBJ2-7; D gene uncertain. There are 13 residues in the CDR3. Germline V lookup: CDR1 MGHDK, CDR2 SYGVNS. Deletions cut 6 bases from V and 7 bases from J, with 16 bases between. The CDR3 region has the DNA TGTGCCAGCAGCTTTACTCCGTCCGGGGAGCAGTACTTC. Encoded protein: CASSFTPSGEQYF.

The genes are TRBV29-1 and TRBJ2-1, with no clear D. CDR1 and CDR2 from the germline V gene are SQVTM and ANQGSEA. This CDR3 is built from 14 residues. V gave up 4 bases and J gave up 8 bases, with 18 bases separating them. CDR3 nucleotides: TGCAGCGTTGTGGTGGCTAGTTCTCGCGATGAGCAGTTCTTC. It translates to CSVVVASSRDEQFF.

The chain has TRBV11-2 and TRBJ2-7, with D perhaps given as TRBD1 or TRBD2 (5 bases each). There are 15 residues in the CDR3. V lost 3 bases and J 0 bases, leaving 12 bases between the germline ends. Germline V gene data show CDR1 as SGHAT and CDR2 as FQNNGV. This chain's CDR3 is CASSFWAGSSYEQYF. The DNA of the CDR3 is TGTGCCAGCAGCTTCTGGGCAGGGAGCTCCTACGAGCAGTACTTC.

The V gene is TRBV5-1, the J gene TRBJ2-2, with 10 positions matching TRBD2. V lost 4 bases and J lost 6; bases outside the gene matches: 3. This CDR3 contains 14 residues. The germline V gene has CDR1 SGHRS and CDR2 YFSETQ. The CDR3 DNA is TGCGCCAGCAGCAGCGGGAGGGCCGCCGGGGAGCTGTTTTTT. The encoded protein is CASSSGRAAGELFF.

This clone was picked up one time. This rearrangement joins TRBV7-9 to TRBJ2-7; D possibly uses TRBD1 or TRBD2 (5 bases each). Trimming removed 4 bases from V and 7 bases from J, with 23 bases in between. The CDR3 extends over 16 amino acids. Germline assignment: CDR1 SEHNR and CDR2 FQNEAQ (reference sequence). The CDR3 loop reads CASSSFWGRESEEQYF. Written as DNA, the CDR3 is TGTGCCAGCAGCTCCTTCTGGGGCAGGGAGAGTGAGGAGCAGTACTTC. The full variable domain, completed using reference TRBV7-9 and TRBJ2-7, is DTGVSQNPRHKITKRGQNVTFRCDPISEHNRLYWYRQTLGQGPEFLTYFQNEAQLEKSRLLSDRFSAERPKGSFSTLEIQRTEQGDSAMYLCASSSFWGRESEEQYFGPGTRLTVT.

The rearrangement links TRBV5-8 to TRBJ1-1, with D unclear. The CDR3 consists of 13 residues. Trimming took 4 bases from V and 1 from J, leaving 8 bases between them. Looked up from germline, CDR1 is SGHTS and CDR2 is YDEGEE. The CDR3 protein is CASSRRGNTEAFF. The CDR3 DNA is TGTGCCAGCAGCCGGCGCGGGAACACTGAAGCTTTCTTT.

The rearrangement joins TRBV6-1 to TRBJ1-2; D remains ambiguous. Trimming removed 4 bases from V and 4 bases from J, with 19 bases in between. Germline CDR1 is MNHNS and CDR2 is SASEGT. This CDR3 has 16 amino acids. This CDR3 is CASSGRPECKTYGYTF. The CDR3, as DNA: TGTGCCAGCAGTGGGCGTCCGGAATGTAAGACCTATGGCTACACCTTC.

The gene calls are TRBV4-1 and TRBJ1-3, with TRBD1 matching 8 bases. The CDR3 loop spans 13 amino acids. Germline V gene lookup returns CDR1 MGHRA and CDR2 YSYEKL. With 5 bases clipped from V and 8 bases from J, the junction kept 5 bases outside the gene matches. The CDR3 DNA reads TGCGCCAGCAGCAGTGACAGGGGTTACACCATATATTTT. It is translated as CASSSDRGYTIYF.

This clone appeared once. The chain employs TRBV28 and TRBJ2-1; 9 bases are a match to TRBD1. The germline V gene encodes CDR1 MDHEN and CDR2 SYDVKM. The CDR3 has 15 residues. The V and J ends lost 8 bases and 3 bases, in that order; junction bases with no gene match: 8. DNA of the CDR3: TGTGCCAGCTGGGGACCGGGACAGGGCTACAATGAGCAGTTCTTC. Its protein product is CASWGPGQGYNEQFF.

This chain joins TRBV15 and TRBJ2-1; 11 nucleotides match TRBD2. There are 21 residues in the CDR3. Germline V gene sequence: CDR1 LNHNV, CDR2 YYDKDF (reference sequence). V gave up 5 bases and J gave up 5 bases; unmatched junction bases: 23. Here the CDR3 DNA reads TGTGCCACCAGCGTCTCCTCCCCTCGACTAGCGGGACTTTGGGGACACAATGAGCAGTTCTTC. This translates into CATSVSSPRLAGLWGHNEQFF.

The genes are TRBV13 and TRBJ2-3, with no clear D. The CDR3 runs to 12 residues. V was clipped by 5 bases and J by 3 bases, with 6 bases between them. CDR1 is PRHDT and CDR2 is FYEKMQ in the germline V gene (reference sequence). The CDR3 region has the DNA TGTGCCAGCAGCCAAGAAACAGATACGCAGTATTTT. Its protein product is CASSQETDTQYF.

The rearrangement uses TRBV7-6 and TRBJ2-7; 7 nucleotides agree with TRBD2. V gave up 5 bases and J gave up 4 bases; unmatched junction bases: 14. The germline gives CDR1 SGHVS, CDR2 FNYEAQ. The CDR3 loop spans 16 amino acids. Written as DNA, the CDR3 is TGTGCCAGCAGCCAAACGACGGGACTATTAAGATACGAGCAGTACTTC. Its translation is CASSQTTGLLRYEQYF.

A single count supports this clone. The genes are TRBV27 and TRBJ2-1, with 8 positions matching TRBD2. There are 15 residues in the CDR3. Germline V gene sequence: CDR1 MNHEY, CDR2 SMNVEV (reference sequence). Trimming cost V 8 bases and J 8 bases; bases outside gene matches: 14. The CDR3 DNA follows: TGTGCCAGCGTGAGGTGGAATAGCGGGACATATGAGCAGTTCTTC. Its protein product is CASVRWNSGTYEQFF.

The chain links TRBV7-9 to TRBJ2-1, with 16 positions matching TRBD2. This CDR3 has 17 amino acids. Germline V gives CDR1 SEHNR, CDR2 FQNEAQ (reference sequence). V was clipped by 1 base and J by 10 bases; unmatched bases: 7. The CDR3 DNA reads TGTGCCAGCAGCTTAGTACCCGGGACTAGCGGGAGGGAAGAGCAGTTCTTC. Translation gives CASSLVPGTSGREEQFF. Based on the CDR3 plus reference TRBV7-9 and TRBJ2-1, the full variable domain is DTGVSQNPRHKITKRGQNVTFRCDPISEHNRLYWYRQTLGQGPEFLTYFQNEAQLEKSRLLSDRFSAERPKGSFSTLEIQRTEQGDSAMYLCASSLVPGTSGREEQFFGPGTRLTVL.

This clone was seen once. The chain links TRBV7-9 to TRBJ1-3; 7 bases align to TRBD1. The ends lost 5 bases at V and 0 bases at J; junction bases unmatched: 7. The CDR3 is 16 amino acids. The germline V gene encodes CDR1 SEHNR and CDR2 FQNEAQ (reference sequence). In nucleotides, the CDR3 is TGTGCCAGCAGCCAGGGACAGTGGGACTCTGGAAACACCATATATTTT. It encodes CASSQGQWDSGNTIYF.

CDR3 coding DNA: TGTGCCAGCAGCTTATTTCGGGGAGCGAACACCGGGGAGCTGTTTTTT. This translates into CASSLFRGANTGELFF. This chain links TRBV7-2 with TRBJ2-2, with a weak D call TRBD2 (5 bases). CDR3 length: 16 amino acids. CDR1 SGHTA and CDR2 FQGNSA come from the germline V gene. V lost 2 bases and J 0 bases, leaving 10 bases between the germline ends.

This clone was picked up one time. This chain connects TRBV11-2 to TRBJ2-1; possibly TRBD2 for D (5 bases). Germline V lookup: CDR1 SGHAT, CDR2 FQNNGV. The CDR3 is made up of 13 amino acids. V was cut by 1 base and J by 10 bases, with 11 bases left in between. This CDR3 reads CASSLVGGLEQFF. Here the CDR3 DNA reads TGTGCCAGCAGCTTAGTTGGAGGACTCGAGCAGTTCTTC.

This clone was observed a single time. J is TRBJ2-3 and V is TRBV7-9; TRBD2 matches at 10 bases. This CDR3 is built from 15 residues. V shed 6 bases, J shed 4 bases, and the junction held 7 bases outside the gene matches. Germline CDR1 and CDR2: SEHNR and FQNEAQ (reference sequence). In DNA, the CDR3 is TGTGCCAGCAGATCTAGCGGGAGTGGGTCAGATACGCAGTATTTT. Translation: CASRSSGSGSDTQYF.